These 2 T cell receptor beta chains came from one sample sequenced in a study of beta chain bispecific antibodies for T cell cancers. Study outcomes and limitations: In these mixed samples, most targeted TRBV reads derived from the leukemia cell line.

Blood mononuclear cells were expanded for 3 to 4 days using either OKT3 anti-CD3 antibody or CD3/CD28 beads. TCRdb re-derived calls from the 5' RACE reads in MiXCR, one entry per CDR3 protein. The data show tens of thousands of distinct CDR3 sequences, with roughly 3% seen just once and about 31% held by the top ten. Their cognate antigens are unknown. Sequenced: healthy donor T cells cultured with leukemia cells. These receptors came from a human donor in good health. Some clones in this sample may be carry-over from other donors' samples.

This clonotype was found many times. The V call is TRBV15, the J call TRBJ1-1; D perhaps matches TRBD1 (6 bases). The CDR3 sequence is 15 residues long. Germline-derived CDR1 and CDR2 are LNHNV and YYDKDF (reference sequence). With 5 bases removed from V and 3 bases from J, the gap between germline ends came to 16 bases. The CDR3 here is CATSLGHRSYTEAFF. DNA of the CDR3: TGTGCCACCAGCTTGGGACACCGTAGTTACACTGAAGCTTTCTTT.

In this sample, this clonotype turned up many times. The V call is TRBV28, the J call TRBJ2-7; D gene ambiguous. This CDR3 comprises 14 residues. The germline V and J ends were trimmed by 3 bases and 4 bases, with 13 bases remaining between them. Germline values: CDR1 MDHEN, CDR2 SYDVKM. The CDR3 region has the DNA TGTGCCAGCAGTTTTTCAAGCCCGTATTACGAGCAGTACTTC. Translation: CASSFSSPYYEQYF. The full variable domain, its missing parts supplied by reference TRBV28 and TRBJ2-7, is DVKVTQSSRYLVKRTGEKVFLECVQDMDHENMFWYRQDPGLGLRLIYFSYDVKMKEKGDIPEGYSVSREKKERFSLILESASTNQTSMYLCASSFSSPYYEQYFGPGTRLTVT.